This entry lists 20 T cell receptor beta chains sequenced from one sample in a study of shared clonotypes between healthy human individuals. Sequencing was performed with immunoSEQ multiplex PCR; in TCRdb, only in-frame clones are kept and a portion is missing. There are a few hundred thousand clones in the sample; more than 75% occur only once, and 15% to 20% lies in the top ten. Sequences were obtained from memory CD8+ T cells sorted from blood. Regarding subset: CD45RO+ cells pooled with CCR7-negative TemRA cells. The receptors shown here come from a man aged 18 to 30 in good health.

As regards this clone: Other DNA sequences of this sample code for an identical CDR3. This sequence joins TRBV27 and TRBJ2-7, with D hard to call. CDR3 length equals 13 residues. V was pared by 4 bases and J by 1 base, with 8 bases between. Germline CDR1 reads MNHEY; CDR2 reads SMNVEV (reference sequence). The CDR3 protein is CASSYQGSYEQYF. In DNA form, the CDR3 reads TGTGCCAGCAGTTACCAAGGGTCCTACGAGCAGTACTTC.

The rearrangement uses TRBV11-2 and TRBJ2-7; D remains unclear. This CDR3 comprises 12 residues. V was pared by 5 bases and J by 3 bases, with 8 bases between. The germline V gene encodes CDR1 SGHAT and CDR2 FQNNGV. The CDR3 bases are TGTGCCAGCAGCCACGGACGCTACGAGCAGTACTTC. Protein product: CASSHGRYEQYF.

The chain uses TRBV25-1 and TRBJ1-1, with D possibly matching TRBD1 (5 bases). Germline assignment: CDR1 MGHDK and CDR2 SYGVNS. The CDR3 length is 14 residues. The germline V and J ends were trimmed by 5 bases and 4 bases, with 14 bases remaining between them. Here the CDR3 reads CASSSAQGSTEAFF. The CDR3 coding sequence is TGTGCCAGCAGTAGTGCCCAGGGTTCCACTGAAGCTTTCTTT.

This clone has just a few counts. The gene calls are TRBV27 and TRBJ1-1; D unclear. Trimming took 0 bases from V and 5 from J, leaving 13 bases between them. Per germline, CDR1 MNHEY and CDR2 SMNVEV (reference sequence). CDR3 size: 15 residues. CDR3 DNA: TGTGCCAGCAGTTTATCTGGAAGTTGGAAGACTGAAGCTTTCTTT. Encoded protein: CASSLSGSWKTEAFF.

V and J are TRBV28 and TRBJ2-7; 8 bases line up with TRBD1. Germline CDR1 MDHEN, CDR2 SYDVKM. The CDR3 loop spans 14 amino acids. V was clipped by 3 bases and J by 7 bases; unmatched bases: 8. Here the CDR3 DNA reads TGTGCCAGCAGTTTCATCGACAGGGGTGAGGAGCAGTACTTC. Encoded protein: CASSFIDRGEEQYF.

This clone was observed a few times. The chain combines TRBV30 with TRBJ1-2; 7 bases line up with TRBD1. Per the germline V gene, CDR1 is GTSNPN and CDR2 is SVGIG (reference sequence). Unmatched junction bases numbered 8, after V lost 3 bases and J lost 1 base. The CDR3 has 15 residues. CDR3 nucleotides: TGTGCCTGGAGCTTGGGGACAGCCATTAACTATGGCTACACCTTC. As protein: CAWSLGTAINYGYTF.

The chain joins TRBV14 to TRBJ1-2; TRBD1 is a possible D gene (5 bases). This CDR3 has 14 amino acids. Per germline, CDR1 SGHDN and CDR2 FVKESK. The ends were cut back, 1 base at V and 4 bases at J, with 10 bases in the middle. CDR3 nucleotide sequence: TGTGCCAGCAGCCAAGGAGACAGTCCCTATGGCTACACCTTC. Residues: CASSQGDSPYGYTF.

CDR3 region: CASSLYVAGVADTQYF. The CDR3 coding sequence is TGTGCCAGCAGCTTATATGTAGCGGGAGTCGCAGATACGCAGTATTTT. The J gene is TRBJ2-3, the V gene TRBV11-2; 9 bases line up with TRBD2. V shed 2 bases and J 4 bases; nucleotides not matched to a gene: 7. The CDR3 contains 16 residues. The germline V gene has CDR1 SGHAT and CDR2 FQNNGV.

This chain connects TRBV21-1 to TRBJ1-6. TRBV21-1 counts as a pseudogene. The CDR3 has 17 residues. CDR3 sequence reads: CASTELDESSYNSPLHF. The CDR3 region has the DNA TGTGCCAGCACCGAATTGGACGAAAGCTCCTATAATTCACCCCTCCACTTT.

The table lists this clone with many counts. This chain uses TRBV27 with TRBJ1-1; TRBD1 aligns across 7 bases. Losses at the gene ends were 0 bases for V and 7 bases for J; bases not matched to a gene: 2. The germline V gene has CDR1 MNHEY and CDR2 SMNVEV (reference sequence). The CDR3 has 13 residues. The CDR3 DNA reads as TGTGCCAGCAGTTTATCAGGGGGCTTTGAAGCTTTCTTT. Amino acids: CASSLSGGFEAFF.

The V call is TRBV4-1, the J call TRBJ2-5; the D gene could be TRBD1 or TRBD2 (5 bases each). The CDR3 consists of 17 residues. V was shortened by 2 bases and J by 7 bases, with 23 bases between the two germline ends. Per the germline V gene, CDR1 is MGHRA and CDR2 is YSYEKL. The CDR3 sequence: CASSQSDGPTGLGTQYF. The CDR3 coding sequence is TGCGCCAGCAGCCAATCAGACGGACCGACGGGGCTGGGGACCCAGTACTTC.

The rearrangement joins TRBV11-2 to TRBJ1-6, with D tentatively TRBD1 (5 bases). The CDR3 is made up of 15 amino acids. The germline CDR1 and CDR2 sequences are SGHAT and FQNNGV. V was trimmed by 1 base and J by 3 bases, leaving 7 bases between them. The CDR3 region has the DNA TGTGCCAGCAGCTTAGTGACAGACTATAATTCACCCCTCCACTTT. Protein product: CASSLVTDYNSPLHF. Using reference TRBV11-2 and TRBJ1-6 for the parts outside the CDR3, the full variable domain is EAGVAQSPRYKIIEKRQSVAFWCNPISGHATLYWYQQILGQGPKLLIQFQNNGVVDDSQLPKDRFSAERLKGVDSTLKIQPAKLEDSAVYLCASSLVTDYNSPLHFGNGTRLTVT.

The rearrangement joins TRBV9 to TRBJ2-7; D might be TRBD2 (6 bases). Trimming left V 7 bases short and J 6 bases short, with 17 bases between. Germline V lookup: CDR1 SGDLS, CDR2 YYNGEE. CDR3 length: 13 amino acids. CDR3 loop: CASGLAVASEQYF. CDR3 bases: TGTGCCAGCGGATTAGCGGTGGCGAGCGAGCAGTACTTC.

The chain couples TRBV15 to TRBJ2-3; TRBD2 matches 13 bases. Trimming removed 0 bases from V and 4 bases from J; junction bases left unmatched: 4. The CDR3 covers 17 residues. Germline V lookup: CDR1 LNHNV, CDR2 YYDKDF (reference sequence). The CDR3 spells CATSRDVGLAGADTQYF. The CDR3 DNA reads as TGTGCCACCAGCAGAGATGTAGGACTAGCGGGGGCAGATACGCAGTATTTT. The full variable domain, completed using reference TRBV15 and TRBJ2-3, is DAMVIQNPRYQVTQFGKPVTLSCSQTLNHNVMYWYQQKSSQAPKLLFHYYDKDFNNEADTPDNFQSRRPNTSFCFLDIRSPGLGDTAMYLCATSRDVGLAGADTQYFGPGTRLTVL.

J is TRBJ1-2 and V is TRBV7-9, with 11 bases that match TRBD1. This CDR3 contains 16 residues. The germline gives CDR1 SEHNR, CDR2 FQNEAQ (reference sequence). J gave up 4 bases and V 0 bases, and 4 bases lay outside the gene matches. The CDR3 spells CASSLADRGPSYGYTF. CDR3 nucleotide sequence: TGTGCCAGCAGCTTAGCGGACAGGGGGCCGAGCTATGGCTACACCTTC.

This clone has more than one count but fewer than ten. The chain joins TRBV11-3 to TRBJ1-5; the D is unclear. V dropped 0 bases and J dropped 5 bases, with 20 bases sitting between them. Germline lookup yields CDR1 SGHNT and CDR2 YENEEA. CDR3 length equals 18 residues. The CDR3 DNA follows: TGTGCCAGCAGCTTAGATCGGGAGAAGTTGGGTTTGGATCAGCCCCAGCATTTT. It encodes CASSLDREKLGLDQPQHF.

V gene TRBV2 combines with J gene TRBJ2-7, with D perhaps matching TRBD2 (5 bases). V lost 7 bases and J lost 0, with 16 bases in between. Germline V gene data show CDR1 as SNHLY and CDR2 as FYNNEI. The CDR3 covers 15 residues. The CDR3 DNA follows: TGTGCCAGCATCGTAAGCAGGAGGAGCTCCTACGAGCAGTACTTC. It specifies CASIVSRRSSYEQYF.

To note about this clone: The same CDR3 can be traced to other DNA sequences in this sample. The rearrangement joins TRBV9 to TRBJ2-2; D gene unclear. With 0 bases removed from V and 6 bases from J, the gap between germline ends came to 6 bases. This CDR3 is built from 13 residues. Germline-derived CDR1 and CDR2 are SGDLS and YYNGEE. The CDR3 DNA sequence: TGTGCCAGCAGCGTAGGGGGTGCCGGGGAGCTGTTTTTT. Protein sequence: CASSVGGAGELFF.

Worth noting for this clone: A much larger clone lies a single base off, so this may be a read error. The same CDR3 can be traced to other DNA sequences in this sample. This sequence joins TRBV5-1 and TRBJ2-5; 7 nucleotides agree with TRBD1. The CDR3 extends over 15 amino acids. Germline CDR1 SGHRS, CDR2 YFSETQ. V shed 4 bases, J shed 5 bases, and the junction held 11 bases outside the gene matches. The CDR3 nucleotides read TGCGCCAGCAGCCTGGAGGCAGGGGGTTTTGAGACCCAGTACTTC. Translated, it gives CASSLEAGGFETQYF.

The genes are TRBV27 and TRBJ2-7, with 7 positions matching TRBD2. The length of the CDR3 is 13 residues. CDR1 and CDR2 (germline): MNHEY, SMNVEV (reference sequence). Trimming took 3 bases from V and 3 from J; bases not matched to a gene: 2. CDR3 nucleotides: TGTGCCAGCAGTTTGGGACTACACTACGAGCAGTACTTC. It yields the protein CASSLGLHYEQYF.